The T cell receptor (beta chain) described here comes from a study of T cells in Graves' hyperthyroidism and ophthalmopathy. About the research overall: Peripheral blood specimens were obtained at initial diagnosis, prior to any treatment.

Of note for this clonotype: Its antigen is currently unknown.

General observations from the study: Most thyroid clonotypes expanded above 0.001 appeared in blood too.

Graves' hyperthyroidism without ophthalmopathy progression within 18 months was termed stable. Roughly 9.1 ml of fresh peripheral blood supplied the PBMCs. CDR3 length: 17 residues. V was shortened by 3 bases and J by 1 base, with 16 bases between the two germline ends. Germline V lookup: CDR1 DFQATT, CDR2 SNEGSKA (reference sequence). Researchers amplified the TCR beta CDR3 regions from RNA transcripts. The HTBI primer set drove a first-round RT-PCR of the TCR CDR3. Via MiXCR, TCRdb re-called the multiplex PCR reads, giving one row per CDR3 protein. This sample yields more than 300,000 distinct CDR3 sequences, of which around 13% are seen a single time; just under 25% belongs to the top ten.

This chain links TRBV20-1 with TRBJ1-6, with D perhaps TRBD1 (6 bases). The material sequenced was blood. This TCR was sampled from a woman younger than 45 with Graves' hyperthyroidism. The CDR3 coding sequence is TGCAGTGCTAGCTGGGACACAGTACGTTCCTATAATTCACCCCTCCACTTT. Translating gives CSASWDTVRSYNSPLHF.